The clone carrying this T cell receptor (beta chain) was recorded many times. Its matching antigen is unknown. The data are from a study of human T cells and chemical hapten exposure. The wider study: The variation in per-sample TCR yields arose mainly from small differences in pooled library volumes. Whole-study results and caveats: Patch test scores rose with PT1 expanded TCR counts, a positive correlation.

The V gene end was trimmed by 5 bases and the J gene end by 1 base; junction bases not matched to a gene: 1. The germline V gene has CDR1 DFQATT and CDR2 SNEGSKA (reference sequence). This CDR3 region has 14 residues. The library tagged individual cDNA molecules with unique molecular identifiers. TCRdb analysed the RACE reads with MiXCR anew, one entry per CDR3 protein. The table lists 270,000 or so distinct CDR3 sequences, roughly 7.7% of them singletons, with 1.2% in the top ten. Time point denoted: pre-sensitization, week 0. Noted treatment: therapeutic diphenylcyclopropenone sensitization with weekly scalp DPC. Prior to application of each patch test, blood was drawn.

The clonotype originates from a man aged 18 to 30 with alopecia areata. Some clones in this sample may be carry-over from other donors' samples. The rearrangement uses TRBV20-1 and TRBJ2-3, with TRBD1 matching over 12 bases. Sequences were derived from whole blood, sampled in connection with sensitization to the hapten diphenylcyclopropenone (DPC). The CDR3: CSARDRGRTDTQYF. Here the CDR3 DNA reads TGCAGTGCTCGGGACAGGGGGCGCACAGATACGCAGTATTTT.